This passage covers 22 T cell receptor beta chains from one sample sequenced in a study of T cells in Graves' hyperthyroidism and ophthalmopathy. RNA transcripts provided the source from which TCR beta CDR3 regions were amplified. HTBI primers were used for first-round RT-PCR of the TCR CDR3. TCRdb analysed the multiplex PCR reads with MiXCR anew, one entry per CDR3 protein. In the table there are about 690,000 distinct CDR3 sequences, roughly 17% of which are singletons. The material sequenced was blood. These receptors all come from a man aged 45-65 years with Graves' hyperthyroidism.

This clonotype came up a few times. The DNA of the CDR3 is TGTGCCAGCAGCTTCGGGACTGGGGGACCCCGGATGGAGACCCAGTACTTC. This sequence encodes CASSFGTGGPRMETQYF. This chain connects TRBV5-5 to TRBJ2-5; D possibly corresponds to TRBD2 (6 bases). Per the germline V gene, CDR1 is SGHKS and CDR2 is YYEKEE (reference sequence). The CDR3 is made up of 17 amino acids. Trimming stripped 2 bases from V and 5 bases from J, with 22 bases between.

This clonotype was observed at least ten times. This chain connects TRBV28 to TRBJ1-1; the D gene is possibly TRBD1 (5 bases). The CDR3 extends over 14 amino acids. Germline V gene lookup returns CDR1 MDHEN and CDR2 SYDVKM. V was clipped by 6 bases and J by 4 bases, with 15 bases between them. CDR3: CASRRTGGITEAFF. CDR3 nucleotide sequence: TGTGCCAGCAGGCGGACTGGGGGTATCACTGAAGCTTTCTTT.

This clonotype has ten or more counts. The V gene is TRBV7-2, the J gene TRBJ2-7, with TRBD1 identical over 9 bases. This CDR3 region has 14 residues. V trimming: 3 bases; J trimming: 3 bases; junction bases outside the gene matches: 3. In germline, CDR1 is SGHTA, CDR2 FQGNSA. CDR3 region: CASSLLGQGYEQYF. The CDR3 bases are TGTGCCAGCAGCTTGTTGGGACAGGGCTACGAGCAGTACTTC.

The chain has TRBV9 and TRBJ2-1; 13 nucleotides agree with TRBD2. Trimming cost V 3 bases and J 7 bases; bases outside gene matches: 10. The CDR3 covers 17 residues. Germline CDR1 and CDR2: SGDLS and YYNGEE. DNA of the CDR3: TGTGCCAGCAGCGAGGGCGGGACTAGCGGGATAAAAAATGAGCAGTTCTTC. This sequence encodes CASSEGGTSGIKNEQFF.

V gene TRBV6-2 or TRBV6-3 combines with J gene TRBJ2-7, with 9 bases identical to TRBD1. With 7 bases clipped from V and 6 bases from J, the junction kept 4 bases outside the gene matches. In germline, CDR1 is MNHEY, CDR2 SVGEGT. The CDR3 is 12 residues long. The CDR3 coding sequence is TGTGCCAGCAAGGACAGGGGACGCGAGCAGTACTTC. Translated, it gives CASKDRGREQYF.

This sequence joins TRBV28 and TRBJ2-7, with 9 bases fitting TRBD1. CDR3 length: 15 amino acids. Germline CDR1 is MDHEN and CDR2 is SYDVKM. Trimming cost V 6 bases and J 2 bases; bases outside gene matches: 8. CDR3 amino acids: CASSPGQGRAYEQYF. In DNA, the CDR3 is TGTGCCAGCAGCCCGGGACAGGGTAGAGCCTACGAGCAGTACTTC.

This CDR3 reads CSVGSGAGTEAFF. The CDR3 DNA is TGCAGCGTTGGCTCAGGGGCGGGAACTGAAGCTTTCTTT. The chain has TRBV29-1 and TRBJ1-1; weak D call: TRBD1 (6 bases). The CDR3 runs 13 residues. Trimming removed 4 bases at V and 5 bases at J, with 14 bases between. CDR1 and CDR2 from the germline V gene are SQVTM and ANQGSEA. The full variable domain, its missing parts supplied by reference TRBV29-1 and TRBJ1-1, is SAVISQKPSRDICQRGTSLTIQCQVDSQVTMMFWYRQQPGQSLTLIATANQGSEATYESGFVIDKFPISRPNLTFSTLTVSNMSPEDSSIYLCSVGSGAGTEAFFGQGTRLTVV.

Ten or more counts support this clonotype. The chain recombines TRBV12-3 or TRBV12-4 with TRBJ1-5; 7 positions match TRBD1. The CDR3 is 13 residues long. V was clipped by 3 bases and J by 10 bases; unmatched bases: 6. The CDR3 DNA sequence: TGTGCCAGCAGTTTGGCAGGGGGAGAACCCCAGCATTTT. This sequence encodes CASSLAGGEPQHF.

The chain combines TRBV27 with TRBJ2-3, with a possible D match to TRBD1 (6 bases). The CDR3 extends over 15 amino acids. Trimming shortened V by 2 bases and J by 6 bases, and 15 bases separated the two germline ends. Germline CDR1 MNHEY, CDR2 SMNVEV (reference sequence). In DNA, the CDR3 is TGTGCCAGCAGTTTAAGACAGGTTTTAACTGATACGCAGTATTTT. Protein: CASSLRQVLTDTQYF.

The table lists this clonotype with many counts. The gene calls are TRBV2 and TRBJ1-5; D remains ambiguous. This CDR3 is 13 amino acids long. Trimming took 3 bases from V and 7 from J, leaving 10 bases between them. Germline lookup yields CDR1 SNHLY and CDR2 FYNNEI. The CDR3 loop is CASSDSPLQPQHF. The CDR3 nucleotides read TGTGCCAGCAGTGATTCCCCCCTCCAGCCCCAGCATTTT.

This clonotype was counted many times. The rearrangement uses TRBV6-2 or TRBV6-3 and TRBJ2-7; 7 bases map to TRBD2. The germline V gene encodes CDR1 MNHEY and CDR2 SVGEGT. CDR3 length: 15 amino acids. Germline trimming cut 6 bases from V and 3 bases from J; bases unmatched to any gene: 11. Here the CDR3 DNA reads TGTGCCAGCAGCTCCCTCGGTGGGGGGGACTACGAGCAGTACTTC. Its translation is CASSSLGGGDYEQYF.

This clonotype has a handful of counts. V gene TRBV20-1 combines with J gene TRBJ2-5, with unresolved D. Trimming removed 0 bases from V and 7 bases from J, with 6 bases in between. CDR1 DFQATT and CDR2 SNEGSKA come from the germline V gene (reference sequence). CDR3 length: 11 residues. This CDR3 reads CSARDWGTQYF. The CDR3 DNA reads TGCAGTGCTAGAGATTGGGGGACCCAGTACTTC.

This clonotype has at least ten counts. CDR3 nucleotides: TGTGCCAGCAGTTTATCGGGGGGTATAGCCAAAAACATTCAGTACTTC. This gives the protein CASSLSGGIAKNIQYF. V is TRBV28 and J is TRBJ2-4, with 7 nucleotides matching TRBD2. CDR1 and CDR2 from the germline V gene are MDHEN and SYDVKM. After removal of 1 base from V and 0 bases from J, the junction contained 3 bases not matched to a gene. This CDR3 spans 16 amino acids.

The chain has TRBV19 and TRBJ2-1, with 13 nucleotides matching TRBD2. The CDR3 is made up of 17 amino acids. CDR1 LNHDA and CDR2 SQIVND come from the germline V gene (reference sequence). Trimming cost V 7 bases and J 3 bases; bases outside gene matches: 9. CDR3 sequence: CASIPTGLAGVYNEQFF. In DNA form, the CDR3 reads TGTGCCAGTATCCCGACAGGACTAGCGGGAGTCTACAATGAGCAGTTCTTC.

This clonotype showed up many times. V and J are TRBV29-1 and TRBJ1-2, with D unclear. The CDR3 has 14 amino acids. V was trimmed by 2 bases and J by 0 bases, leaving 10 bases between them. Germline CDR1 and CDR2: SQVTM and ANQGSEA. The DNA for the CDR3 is TGCAGCGTTGAACGGGCAGACTCTAACTATGGCTACACCTTC. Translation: CSVERADSNYGYTF.

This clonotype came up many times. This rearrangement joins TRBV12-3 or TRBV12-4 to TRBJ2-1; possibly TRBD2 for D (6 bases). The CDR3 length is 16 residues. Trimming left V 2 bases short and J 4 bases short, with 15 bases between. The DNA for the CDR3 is TGTGCCAGCAGTTTATCTATGGCGGGGCCTTACAATGAGCAGTTCTTC. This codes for CASSLSMAGPYNEQFF.

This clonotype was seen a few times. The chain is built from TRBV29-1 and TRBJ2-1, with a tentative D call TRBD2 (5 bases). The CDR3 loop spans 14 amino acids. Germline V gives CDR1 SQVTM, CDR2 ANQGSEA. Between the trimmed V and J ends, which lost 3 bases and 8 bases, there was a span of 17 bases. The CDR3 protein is CSVDGDVIGDEQFF. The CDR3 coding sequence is TGCAGCGTTGACGGGGATGTTATCGGCGATGAGCAGTTCTTC.

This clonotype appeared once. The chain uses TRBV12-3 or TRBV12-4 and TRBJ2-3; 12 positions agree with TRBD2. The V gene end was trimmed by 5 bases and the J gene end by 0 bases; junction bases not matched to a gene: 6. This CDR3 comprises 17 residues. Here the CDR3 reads CASSMLAGGPSTDTQYF. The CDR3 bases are TGTGCCAGCAGTATGCTAGCGGGAGGGCCGAGCACAGATACGCAGTATTTT.

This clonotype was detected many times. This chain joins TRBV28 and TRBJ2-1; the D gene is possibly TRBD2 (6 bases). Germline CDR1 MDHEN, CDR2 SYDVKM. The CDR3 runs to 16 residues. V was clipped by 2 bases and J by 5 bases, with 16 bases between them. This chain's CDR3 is CASSLGTGDKHNEQFF. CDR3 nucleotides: TGTGCCAGCAGTTTAGGAACGGGAGATAAACACAATGAGCAGTTCTTC.

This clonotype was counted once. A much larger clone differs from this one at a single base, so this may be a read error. The CDR3 loop is CASSTSGSSSYNEQFF. The DNA of the CDR3 is TGTGCCAGCAGCACTAGCGGGTCAAGCTCCTACAATGAGCAGTTCTTC. The rearrangement joins TRBV28 to TRBJ2-1; TRBD2 matches 9 bases. The CDR3 runs to 16 residues. Trimming removed 6 bases from V and 0 bases from J; junction bases left unmatched: 6. Germline V gene sequence: CDR1 MDHEN, CDR2 SYDVKM.

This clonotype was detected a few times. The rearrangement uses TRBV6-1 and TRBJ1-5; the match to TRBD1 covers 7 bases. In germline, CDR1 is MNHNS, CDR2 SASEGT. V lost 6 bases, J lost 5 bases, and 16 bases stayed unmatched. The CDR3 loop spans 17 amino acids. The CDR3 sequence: CASRRLPGDSGDQPQHF. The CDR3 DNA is TGTGCCAGCAGGAGACTACCGGGGGACAGTGGGGATCAGCCCCAGCATTTT.

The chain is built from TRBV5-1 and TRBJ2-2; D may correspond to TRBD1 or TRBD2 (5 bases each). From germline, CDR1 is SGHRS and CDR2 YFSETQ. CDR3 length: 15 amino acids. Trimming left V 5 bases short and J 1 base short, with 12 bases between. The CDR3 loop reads CASRPGPQNTGELFF. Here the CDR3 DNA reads TGCGCCAGCAGGCCGGGACCCCAGAACACCGGGGAGCTGTTTTTT.